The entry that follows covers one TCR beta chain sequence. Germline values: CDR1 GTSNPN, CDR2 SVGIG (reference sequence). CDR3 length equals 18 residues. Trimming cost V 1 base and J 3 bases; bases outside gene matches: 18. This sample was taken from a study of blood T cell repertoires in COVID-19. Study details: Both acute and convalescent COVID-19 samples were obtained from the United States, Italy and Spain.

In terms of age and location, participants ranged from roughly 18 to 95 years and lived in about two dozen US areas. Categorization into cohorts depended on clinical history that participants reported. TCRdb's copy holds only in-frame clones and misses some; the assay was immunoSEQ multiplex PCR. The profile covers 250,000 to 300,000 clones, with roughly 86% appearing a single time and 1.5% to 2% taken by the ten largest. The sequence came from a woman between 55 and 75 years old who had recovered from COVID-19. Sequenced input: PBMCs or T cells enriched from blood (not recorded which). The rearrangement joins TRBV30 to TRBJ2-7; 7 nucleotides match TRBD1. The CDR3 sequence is CAWSGQLDRPYQYYEQYF. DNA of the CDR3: TGTGCCTGGAGTGGACAATTGGACAGGCCTTATCAGTACTACGAGCAGTACTTC.